This T cell receptor beta chain was recovered during a study of CD8+CD57+ T cells in acquired aplastic anemia. Study at large: Across the sorted CD4+ and CD8+ cells, DNA amounts averaged about 3.1 ug. Study observations and caveats: No significant difference in CD8+ Simpson's diversity was found between patients and controls. It was found that more than 25 CD8+ CDR3 sequences were shared between patients and controls.

The V segment lost 4 bases and the J segment 9 bases; nucleotides outside the gene matches: 7. Germline values: CDR1 SGHVS, CDR2 FQNEAQ. The CDR3 consists of 15 residues. CDR3 and TCR beta VDJ profiling relied on genomic DNA as the template. TCRdb reanalysed the reads using MiXCR and keeps one entry per CDR3 protein. The table shows approximately 170,000 distinct CDR3 sequences, with roughly half occurring only once. On this clonotype itself: Its antigen is currently unknown.

The source of this sequence is a human donor in good health, serving as a control. This sequence joins TRBV7-8 and TRBJ1-6, with 9 bases identical to TRBD1. Sequenced sample: sorted CD4+, CD8+, or CD8+CD57+ T cells (not recorded which) from PBMCs. The CDR3: CASSSETGGGSPLHF. The DNA of the CDR3 is TGTGCCAGCAGCTCCGAGACAGGGGGAGGTTCACCCCTCCACTTT.